What follows is one T cell receptor (beta chain) and its context. The sample is drawn from a study of control samples from healthy donors and cancer patients. Method: immunoSEQ multiplex PCR; TCRdb's copy keeps in-frame clones and lacks some. Of 60,000 to 75,000 clones in the sample, 70% to 90% were seen once. The ends lost 5 bases at V and 7 bases at J; junction bases unmatched: 10. This CDR3 has 14 residues. Germline V CDR1 and CDR2: SGHTA, FQGNSA. This chain joins TRBV7-2 and TRBJ1-2; 7 nucleotides align to TRBD1. The clonotype originates from a man aged 40-55 years in good health. The sequenced sample consisted of blood. The CDR3: CASSGGTESFGYTF. The CDR3 bases are TGTGCCAGCAGCGGAGGGACAGAATCTTTTGGCTACACCTTC. The full variable domain, rest sourced from reference TRBV7-2 and TRBJ1-2, is GAGVSQSPSNKVTEKGKDVELRCDPISGHTALYWYRQSLGQGLEFLIYFQGNSAPDKSGLPSDRFSAERTGGSVSTLTIQRTQQEDSAVYLCASSGGTESFGYTFGSGTRLTVV.